Reported below is one T cell receptor (beta chain). Its specificity is unknown. TCRdb processed the 5' RACE reads anew with MiXCR; each CDR3 protein has one entry. The table includes around 320,000 distinct CDR3 sequences, around 15% detected once. The CDR3 extends over 15 amino acids. Germline V CDR1 and CDR2: KGHDR, SFDVKD. V was pared by 0 bases and J by 7 bases, with 4 bases of the junction left unmatched. This specimen comes from a study of T-cell memory formation after mild COVID-19. General study results and limits: Shrinking CD4+ clones were chiefly CM and EM; CD8+ ones were chiefly EMRA. From day 15 to 85, contracting clones were balanced between CD4 and CD8, whereas later expanders leaned toward CD4+. Nothing confirmed that second-wave clones peaking on day 37 were specific for SARS-CoV-2.

Sequencing was performed on PBMCs or a T cell subset sorted from them (not recorded which). The TCR originated in a man between 18 and 29 years old who had mild COVID-19 (a few samples of this study predate the infection). Cell type and time point are not known. The chain links TRBV24-1 to TRBJ2-2, with 7 positions matching TRBD1. The DNA of the CDR3 is TGTGCCACCAGTGATTTGCGCAGGGGGATCGGGGAGCTGTTTTTT. As protein: CATSDLRRGIGELFF.